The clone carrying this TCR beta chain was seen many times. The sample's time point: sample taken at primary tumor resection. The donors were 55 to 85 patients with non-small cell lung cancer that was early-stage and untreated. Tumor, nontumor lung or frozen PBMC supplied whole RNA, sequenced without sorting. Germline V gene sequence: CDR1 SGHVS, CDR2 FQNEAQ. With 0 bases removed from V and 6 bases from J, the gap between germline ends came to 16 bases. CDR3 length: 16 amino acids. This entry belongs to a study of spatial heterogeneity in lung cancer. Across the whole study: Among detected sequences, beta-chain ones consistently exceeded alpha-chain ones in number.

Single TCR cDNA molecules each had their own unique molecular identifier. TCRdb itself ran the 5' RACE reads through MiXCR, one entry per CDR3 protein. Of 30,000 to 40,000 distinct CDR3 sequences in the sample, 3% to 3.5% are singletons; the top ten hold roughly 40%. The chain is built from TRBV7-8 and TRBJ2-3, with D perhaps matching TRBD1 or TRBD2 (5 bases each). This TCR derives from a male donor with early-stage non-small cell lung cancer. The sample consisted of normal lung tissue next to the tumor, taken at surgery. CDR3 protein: CASSLALPGRLDTQYF. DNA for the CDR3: TGTGCCAGCAGCTTAGCTTTGCCGGGGCGGTTGGATACGCAGTATTTT.